Shown below are 32 T cell receptor beta chains from a single sample sequenced in a study of T cells in Graves' hyperthyroidism and ophthalmopathy. Amplification of TCR beta CDR3 regions used RNA as the template. The HTBI primer set served for first-round RT-PCR of the TCR CDR3. TCRdb recomputed calls from the multiplex PCR reads with MiXCR, one row per CDR3 protein. The sample holds a few hundred thousand distinct CDR3 sequences, less than 25% seen once. Sequencing was carried out using blood. The origin of the receptors is a young man with Graves' hyperthyroidism.

In its sample, this clonotype was seen a few times. V gene TRBV18 combines with J gene TRBJ2-7; D is uncertain. Trimming took off 2 bases at V and 3 bases at J, with 8 bases between the two ends. In germline, CDR1 is KGHSH, CDR2 LQKENI. This CDR3 has 13 residues. The chain's CDR3 is CASSPNSGYEQYF. CDR3 DNA: TGTGCCAGCTCACCAAACAGTGGCTACGAGCAGTACTTC.

This clonotype was detected ten times or more. V and J are TRBV6-2 or TRBV6-3 and TRBJ2-7, with 9 bases identical to TRBD1. Germline-derived CDR1 and CDR2 are MNHEY and SVGEGT. The CDR3 is made up of 14 amino acids. V trimming: 4 bases; J trimming: 5 bases; junction bases outside the gene matches: 6. The CDR3 sequence is CASSSAGTGNEQYF. CDR3 DNA: TGTGCCAGCAGTTCCGCCGGGACAGGGAACGAGCAGTACTTC.

Note on this clonotype: The junction departs from the called germline gene at one end, perhaps through a read error. The genes are TRBV12-3 or TRBV12-4 and TRBJ1-2, with D unclear. This CDR3 has 15 amino acids. CDR3 residues: CSSSLSLGVHYGYTF. Here the CDR3 DNA reads TGTTCCAGCAGTTTATCGTTAGGAGTTCACTATGGCTACACCTTC.

This clonotype was seen more than once but under ten times. The rearrangement links TRBV20-1 to TRBJ2-7, with 12 bases lining up with TRBD1. Germline CDR1 DFQATT, CDR2 SNEGSKA (reference sequence). Trimming at V came to 2 bases and at J to 5 bases, leaving 4 bases not matched to a gene. This CDR3 spans 14 amino acids. The CDR3 spells CSARTGTGGHEQYF. DNA of the CDR3: TGCAGTGCTAGAACCGGGACAGGGGGCCACGAGCAGTACTTC.

This clonotype occurred many times. The rearrangement joins TRBV20-1 to TRBJ1-1; no clear D gene. The germline V gene has CDR1 DFQATT and CDR2 SNEGSKA (reference sequence). The CDR3 is 14 residues long. Trimming took 0 bases from V and 0 from J, leaving 8 bases between them. This chain's CDR3 is CSARDSALNTEAFF. In nucleotides, the CDR3 is TGCAGTGCTAGAGACAGTGCTTTGAACACTGAAGCTTTCTTT.

In this sample, this clonotype turned up many times. J is TRBJ2-5 and V is TRBV12-3 or TRBV12-4; 13 bases match TRBD2. This CDR3 comprises 18 residues. With 6 bases clipped from V and 4 bases from J, the junction kept 14 bases outside the gene matches. The CDR3 reads CASSRRLAGGGGGETQYF. The CDR3 DNA is TGTGCCAGCAGCCGAAGACTAGCGGGGGGCGGGGGCGGAGAGACCCAGTACTTC.

Many counts were recorded for this clonotype. The chain couples TRBV12-3 or TRBV12-4 to TRBJ2-2, with a weak D call TRBD2 (5 bases). V lost 6 bases and J 1 base, leaving 6 bases between the germline ends. CDR3 length: 13 amino acids. The CDR3 DNA sequence: TGTGCCAGCAGGACTAAGAACACCGGGGAGCTGTTTTTT. Encoded protein: CASRTKNTGELFF.

The V and J genes are TRBV18 and TRBJ1-1, with 8 bases matching TRBD1. The CDR3 length is 14 residues. Germline V CDR1 and CDR2: KGHSH, LQKENI. V lost 5 bases, J lost 4 bases, and 6 bases stayed unmatched. CDR3 region: CASSGKTGGTEAFF. In DNA form, the CDR3 reads TGTGCCAGCTCAGGTAAAACAGGGGGCACTGAAGCTTTCTTT.

This clonotype appeared many times. The V gene is TRBV2, the J gene TRBJ1-2, with 10 bases identical to TRBD1. CDR1 is SNHLY, CDR2 FYNNEI, per germline. V shed 10 bases and J 3 bases; nucleotides not matched to a gene: 5. CDR3 length: 13 amino acids. CDR3 sequence (DNA): TGTGCCATCCGGGACAGGGGTGACTATGGCTACACCTTC. Translated, it gives CAIRDRGDYGYTF.

This clonotype came up a few times. The chain links TRBV18 to TRBJ1-5; 11 positions agree with TRBD1. CDR3 length: 16 residues. Germline CDR1 KGHSH, CDR2 LQKENI. Trimming took 2 bases from V and 5 from J; bases not matched to a gene: 5. The CDR3 DNA follows: TGTGCCAGCTCACCAGGGACAGGGGGAAGGGATCAGCCCCAGCATTTT. Amino acids: CASSPGTGGRDQPQHF.

The chain is built from TRBV7-4 and TRBJ2-7; TRBD1 agrees at 9 bases. The CDR3 extends over 15 amino acids. CDR1 is SGHVT, CDR2 SQSDAQ, per germline. The V gene end was trimmed by 5 bases and the J gene end by 5 bases; junction bases not matched to a gene: 10. CDR3 in amino acids: CASSTRQGGQHEQYF. CDR3 sequence (DNA): TGTGCCAGCAGCACCCGACAGGGGGGACAACACGAGCAGTACTTC.

This clonotype has at least ten counts. This chain joins TRBV6-1 and TRBJ2-7, with 8 bases aligning to TRBD1. V was clipped by 7 bases and J by 2 bases; unmatched bases: 10. The CDR3 runs to 15 residues. Germline V gene lookup returns CDR1 MNHNS and CDR2 SASEGT. Here the CDR3 DNA reads TGTGCCAGCATTCCGACAGGGGCATCCCCCTACGAGCAGTACTTC. Protein: CASIPTGASPYEQYF.

This clonotype was counted at least ten times. The chain joins TRBV20-1 to TRBJ1-3, with D maybe TRBD1 (5 bases). Germline V gene sequence: CDR1 DFQATT, CDR2 SNEGSKA (reference sequence). This CDR3 is 11 amino acids long. This CDR3 reads CRQGPGNTIYF. CDR3 DNA sequence: TGCAGGCAGGGTCCCGGAAACACCATATATTTT.

This clonotype was detected ten times or more. This sequence joins TRBV7-2 and TRBJ1-1; unclear D gene. Germline CDR1 is SGHTA and CDR2 is FQGNSA. CDR3 size: 13 residues. V was clipped by 1 base and J by 3 bases, with 6 bases between them. The DNA of the CDR3 is TGTGCCAGCAGCTTAGACTGGTACACTGAAGCTTTCTTT. Translation gives CASSLDWYTEAFF.

This clonotype was counted ten times or more. This rearrangement joins TRBV28 to TRBJ1-5; no firm D call. V lost 7 bases, J lost 1 base, and 8 bases lay in between. The CDR3 runs to 13 residues. Per the germline V gene, CDR1 is MDHEN and CDR2 is SYDVKM. CDR3 sequence: CASIDQSNQPQHF. The CDR3 DNA is TGTGCCAGCATCGACCAGAGCAATCAGCCCCAGCATTTT.

This clonotype has ten or more counts. This chain uses TRBV28 with TRBJ2-7; unclear D gene. V was cut by 5 bases and J by 3 bases, with 17 bases left in between. The CDR3 has 15 amino acids. Germline V lookup: CDR1 MDHEN, CDR2 SYDVKM. The CDR3 reads CASSPTLRILYEQYF. DNA for the CDR3: TGTGCCAGCAGTCCAACCTTGAGGATCCTCTACGAGCAGTACTTC. Using reference TRBV28 and TRBJ2-7 for the parts outside the CDR3, the full variable domain is DVKVTQSSRYLVKRTGEKVFLECVQDMDHENMFWYRQDPGLGLRLIYFSYDVKMKEKGDIPEGYSVSREKKERFSLILESASTNQTSMYLCASSPTLRILYEQYFGPGTRLTVT.

This clonotype was seen only a few times. The chain employs TRBV9 and TRBJ2-2; D perhaps matches TRBD2 (6 bases). V was clipped by 2 bases and J by 6 bases, with 11 bases between them. The CDR3 is 14 amino acids. CDR1 is SGDLS, CDR2 YYNGEE, per germline. The CDR3 DNA sequence: TGTGCCAGCAGCGTCGGGAGCGACGCCGGGGAGCTGTTTTTT. This sequence encodes CASSVGSDAGELFF.

This clonotype was seen at least ten times. This chain uses TRBV11-2 with TRBJ2-5, with D possibly being TRBD2 (7 bases). The germline V gene encodes CDR1 SGHAT and CDR2 FQNNGV. Trimming shortened V by 5 bases and J by 5 bases, and 18 bases separated the two germline ends. CDR3 length: 15 residues. CDR3 amino acids: CASSQRPGGGETQYF. The CDR3 DNA follows: TGTGCCAGCAGCCAAAGGCCGGGGGGCGGGGAGACCCAGTACTTC.

The chain has TRBV19 and TRBJ2-6; 8 nucleotides line up with TRBD1. Germline trimming cut 7 bases from V and 2 bases from J; bases unmatched to any gene: 10. The CDR3 runs to 17 residues. Germline loops: CDR1 LNHDA, CDR2 SQIVND (reference sequence). The CDR3 nucleotides are TGTGCCAGTACCATCGGACAGGGATCACCTGGGGCCAACGTCCTGACTTTC. It specifies CASTIGQGSPGANVLTF. Supplemented by reference TRBV19 and TRBJ2-6, the full variable domain reads DGGITQSPKYLFRKEGQNVTLSCEQNLNHDAMYWYRQDPGQGLRLIYYSQIVNDFQKGDIAEGYSVSREKKESFPLTVTSAQKNPTAFYLCASTIGQGSPGANVLTFGAGSRLTVL.

This clonotype has ten or more counts. This rearrangement joins TRBV28 to TRBJ1-2; 7 positions agree with TRBD1. This CDR3 region has 15 residues. V dropped 3 bases and J dropped 5; count of bases not matched to a gene: 9. Germline CDR1 MDHEN, CDR2 SYDVKM. The CDR3 nucleotides read TGTGCCAGCAGTTTGGCCAGGGGGAGTAGGTATGGCTACACCTTC. It encodes CASSLARGSRYGYTF.

This clonotype was picked up a small number of times. The chain joins TRBV7-9 to TRBJ2-5; the D gene is possibly TRBD2 (6 bases). The CDR3 length is 13 residues. CDR1 and CDR2 (germline): SEHNR, FQNEAQ (reference sequence). V was cut by 4 bases and J by 7 bases, with 13 bases left in between. This CDR3 is CASSSPLGGTQYF. The CDR3 DNA sequence: TGTGCCAGCAGCTCCCCCCTCGGGGGGACCCAGTACTTC.

There are a few counts of this clonotype. The rearrangement uses TRBV27 and TRBJ2-7; 7 nucleotides agree with TRBD1. The CDR3 is 14 amino acids. In germline, CDR1 is MNHEY, CDR2 SMNVEV (reference sequence). V gave up 8 bases and J gave up 3 bases; unmatched junction bases: 10. CDR3 residues: CASSGGDRVYEQYF. Here the CDR3 DNA reads TGTGCCAGCTCAGGGGGTGACAGGGTCTACGAGCAGTACTTC.

At least ten counts were recorded for this clonotype. The rearrangement links TRBV30 to TRBJ2-2; D gene uncertain. CDR1 is GTSNPN and CDR2 is SVGIG in the germline V gene (reference sequence). This CDR3 is 13 amino acids long. V lost 1 base, J lost 4 bases, and 7 bases lay in between. DNA for the CDR3: TGTGCCTGGAGTGGATTGCTCACCGGGGAGCTGTTTTTT. Translated: CAWSGLLTGELFF.

The table lists this clonotype with many counts. A read error may be the cause here, since a much bigger clone is one base away. The CDR3 loop reads CASSHGRDVETQYF. The CDR3 DNA reads TGTGCCAGCAGTCACGGTAGGGACGTTGAGACCCAGTACTTC. The chain links TRBV6-2 or TRBV6-3 to TRBJ2-5; D might be TRBD1 or TRBD2, each matching 5 bases. Deletions cut 5 bases from V and 5 bases from J, with 15 bases between. The CDR3 covers 14 residues. Per the germline V gene, CDR1 is MNHEY and CDR2 is SVGEGT.

This rearrangement joins TRBV12-3 or TRBV12-4 to TRBJ2-5; 10 bases align to TRBD2. The ends lost 3 bases at V and 4 bases at J; junction bases unmatched: 11. This CDR3 has 17 residues. CDR3 DNA: TGTGCCAGCAGTTTGGCTAGCGGGGGAGCCAAGGCAGAGACCCAGTACTTC. It encodes CASSLASGGAKAETQYF.

This clonotype came up many times. The gene calls are TRBV6-1 and TRBJ2-7; TRBD1 matches 10 bases. Germline CDR1 and CDR2: MNHNS and SASEGT. The V and J ends lost 0 bases and 5 bases, in that order; junction bases with no gene match: 7. The length of the CDR3 is 16 residues. The CDR3 loop is CASSEALGTGVDEQYF. The CDR3 nucleotides are TGTGCCAGCAGTGAAGCGCTAGGGACAGGGGTGGACGAGCAGTACTTC.

This clonotype was picked up a small number of times. CDR3 in DNA: TGTGCCAGTAGTATTAAGAACGGGACGAATCAGCCCCAGCATTTT. Its translation is CASSIKNGTNQPQHF. The V call is TRBV19, the J call TRBJ1-5; perhaps TRBD1 as D (5 bases). This CDR3 region has 15 residues. Germline V gene lookup returns CDR1 LNHDA and CDR2 SQIVND (reference sequence). V was shortened by 3 bases and J by 4 bases, with 13 bases between the two germline ends.

J is TRBJ2-2 and V is TRBV30; D ambiguous. V was shortened by 0 bases and J by 7 bases, with 6 bases between the two germline ends. The CDR3 totals 12 residues. Per the germline V gene, CDR1 is GTSNPN and CDR2 is SVGIG (reference sequence). CDR3 DNA: TGTGCCTGGAGTGTGATAGACGGGGAGCTGTTTTTT. This gives the protein CAWSVIDGELFF.

This clonotype was found many times. The J gene is TRBJ2-7, the V gene TRBV28; possible D gene TRBD1, 6 bases. The CDR3 is made up of 14 amino acids. Germline values: CDR1 MDHEN, CDR2 SYDVKM. V was pared by 1 base and J by 3 bases, with 10 bases between. CDR3 residues: CASSLYRAYYEQYF. CDR3 nucleotides: TGTGCCAGCAGTTTATACAGGGCTTACTACGAGCAGTACTTC.

This rearrangement joins TRBV6-1 to TRBJ2-7; weak D call: TRBD1 (6 bases). The CDR3 covers 16 residues. Trimming stripped 6 bases from V and 2 bases from J, with 20 bases between. CDR1 is MNHNS and CDR2 is SASEGT in the germline V gene. CDR3: CASSASGQSLAYEQYF. CDR3 in DNA: TGTGCCAGCAGCGCTAGTGGACAGTCGCTGGCCTACGAGCAGTACTTC.

This chain joins TRBV6-5 and TRBJ2-5, with D uncertain. Trimming cost V 3 bases and J 7 bases, with 18 bases left between them. Germline values: CDR1 MNHEY, CDR2 SVGAGI. The CDR3 runs to 15 residues. The CDR3 region has the DNA TGTGCCAGCAGTTATCAATCGGGCTTGATGGGGACCCAGTACTTC. Translated, it gives CASSYQSGLMGTQYF.

This clonotype was detected ten times or more. J is TRBJ2-2 and V is TRBV11-2; 14 bases map to TRBD2. CDR1 is SGHAT, CDR2 FQNNGV, per germline. The V segment lost 3 bases and the J segment 7 bases; nucleotides outside the gene matches: 4. The CDR3 extends over 16 amino acids. This chain's CDR3 is CASSFLGTSGGGELFF. CDR3 sequence (DNA): TGTGCCAGCAGCTTCTTGGGGACTAGCGGGGGCGGGGAGCTGTTTTTT.